A selection of T cell receptor beta chains follows, all from one sample in a study of vaccination effects on CD4 cells after COVID-19. No antigen has been assigned to these receptors. Repertoires were generated with immunoSEQ multiplex PCR, while TCRdb's copy carries only in-frame clones and drops some. The sample comprises under 40,000 clones, less than 80% of which are singletons, and 25% to 35% rests with the top ten. Sample: CD4+ T cells from PBMCs cultured with HCoV-OC43 spike peptides, taken before COVID-19 vaccination. All receptors derive from a human donor who received a COVID-19 vaccine. Each CDR3 is given with its conserved first and last residue.

v_gene	j_gene	CDR3aa
TRBV20-1	TRBJ1-2	CSAYPGPTVSF
TRBV25-1	TRBJ1-4	CASSGGQGGEKLFF
TRBV7-9	TRBJ2-6	CASSFTGANVLTF
TRBV4-2	TRBJ1-4	CASSQEARAGEKLFF
TRBV6-5	TRBJ2-4	CASSQRQGAKNIQYF
TRBV9	TRBJ2-3	CASSVSPSGGSDTQYF
TRBV5-8	TRBJ2-7	CASSLLDEQYF
TRBV4-3	TRBJ2-2	CASSQDSKGTGELFF
TRBV5-6	TRBJ1-6	CASSLFQTGGTLHF
TRBV3-1/TRBV3-2	TRBJ1-1	CASSLASLNTEAFF
TRBV30	TRBJ1-5	CAWSLRQSNQPQHF
TRBV5-1	TRBJ1-6	CASSVDSGYSPLHF
TRBV7-9	TRBJ1-2	CASSSPGQGAVGYTF
TRBV3-1/TRBV3-2	TRBJ2-5	CASSHARETQYF
TRBV12-3/TRBV12-4	TRBJ2-1	CASRRTVSEQFF
TRBV3-1/TRBV3-2	TRBJ1-1	CASSQGAAMNTEAFF
TRBV15	TRBJ1-4	CATSSPRGDLNANEKLFF
TRBV11-2	TRBJ1-2	CASSLVPRGGRGQDGYTF
TRBV7-9	TRBJ1-4	CASSSGPEKLFF
TRBV7-7	TRBJ2-6	CASSRGSQGAGANVLTF
TRBV6-5	TRBJ2-1	CASRLQGARFNEQFF
TRBV2	TRBJ2-4	CASSLGEQNIQYF
TRBV2	TRBJ2-5	CASSEPGGTQETQYF
TRBV5-1	TRBJ2-3	CASSFGVAGLTDTQYF
TRBV20-1	TRBJ2-7	CSPLDGGEQYF
TRBV4-1	TRBJ2-1	CASSQFAGAPNEQFF
TRBV9	TRBJ2-7	CASSDSLAATTYEQYF
TRBV5-4	TRBJ2-7	CASSLSLLAGEDEQYF
TRBV28	TRBJ1-5	CASSLSQGLGSSDQPQHF
TRBV15	TRBJ2-7	CATSSPGVTINYEQYF
TRBV10-3	TRBJ1-5	CAISEVVGNQPQHF
TRBV6-5	TRBJ2-7	CASRDREGAKQYF
TRBV6-5	TRBJ2-1	CASSYTGTGFYNEQFF
TRBV9	TRBJ1-2	CASSPRTGAGGYTF
TRBV6-6	TRBJ2-7	CASSYAGNSYEQYF
TRBV16	TRBJ1-5	CASSQSGGENNQPQHF
TRBV13	TRBJ2-5	CASSGQSFQETQYF
TRBV28	TRBJ2-1	CASTGQGARGSYNEQFF
TRBV9	TRBJ1-2	CASSDRTGYGYTF
TRBV18	TRBJ1-4	CASSQRSTNEKLFF
TRBV11-2	TRBJ1-2	CASSLDSGIRYGYTF